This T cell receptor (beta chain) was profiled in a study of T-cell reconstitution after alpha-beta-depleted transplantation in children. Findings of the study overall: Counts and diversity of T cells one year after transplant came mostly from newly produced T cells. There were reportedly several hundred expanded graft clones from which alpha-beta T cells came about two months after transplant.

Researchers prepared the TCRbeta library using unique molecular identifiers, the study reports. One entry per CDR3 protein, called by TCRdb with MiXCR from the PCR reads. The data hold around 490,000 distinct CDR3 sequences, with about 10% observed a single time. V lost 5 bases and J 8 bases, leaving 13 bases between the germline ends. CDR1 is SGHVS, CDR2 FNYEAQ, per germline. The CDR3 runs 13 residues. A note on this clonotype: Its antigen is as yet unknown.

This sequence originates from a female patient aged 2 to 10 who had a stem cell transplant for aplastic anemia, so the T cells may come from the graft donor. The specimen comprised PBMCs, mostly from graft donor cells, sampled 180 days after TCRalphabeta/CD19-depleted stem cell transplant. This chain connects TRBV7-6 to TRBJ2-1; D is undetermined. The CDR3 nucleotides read TGTGCCAGCAGCCCTGGGGTGGTTGATGAGCAGTTCTTC. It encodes CASSPGVVDEQFF.